These T cell receptor beta chains were read from a single sample in a study of blood T cells in healthy people across ages. TCRdb passed the 5' RACE reads through MiXCR, listing each CDR3 protein once. The data contain around 1.1 million distinct CDR3 sequences, roughly two fifths of them seen just once; the ten biggest clones take up roughly 14%. The sequenced sample was blood. These TCRs come from a man aged 18 to 35 in good health. The conserved cysteine and the conserved F or W are not part of the CDR3 here. The D gene is left open where the match is weak. Some rows have no size entry. The others give once, few or many, or a class for an expanded clone.

>TRBV20-1|TRBJ1-4|few|-
SASWARVNEKLF
>TRBV20-1|TRBJ1-4|-|TRBD1
SARWGQGNEKLF
>TRBV6-2/TRBV6-3|TRBJ1-6|many|-
ASSYSTRTNSPLH
>TRBV12-5|-|-|-
ASGLQASSYNEQY
>TRBV7-9|TRBJ2-1|few|-
ASSGDSPYNEQF
>TRBV21-1|TRBJ1-4|few|-
ASSKAEGLAVEKLF
>TRBV6-6|TRBJ1-5|few|-
ASGPRNQPQH
>TRBV20-1|TRBJ2-1|-|TRBD2
SAASLAGRDEQF
>TRBV7-3|TRBJ1-1|few|-
ASSLWVDAEAF
>TRBV29-1|TRBJ1-5|-|TRBD1
SVNTGTDSNQPQH
>TRBV6-2/TRBV6-3|TRBJ1-2|-|-
ASSYGDRLNYGYT
>TRBV28|TRBJ1-6|-|TRBD1
ASSPRGFNSPLH
>TRBV12-3/TRBV12-4|TRBJ2-2|-|-
ASRTRAVNTGELF
>TRBV27|TRBJ1-1|-|TRBD1
ASSSGTGYTEAF
>TRBV4-1|TRBJ1-2|-|-
ASSQPARDVDGYT
>TRBV18|TRBJ2-5|once|TRBD1
ASSSGTGLFKETQY
>TRBV24-1|TRBJ1-1|-|TRBD1
ATSEHPGQGARDTEAF
>TRBV27|TRBJ2-6|many|-
ASSLGVAGANVLT
>TRBV24-1|TRBJ2-7|-|-
ATSEHRASEQY
>TRBV6-7|TRBJ2-5|-|TRBD1
ATKGQPYRETQY
>TRBV3-1|TRBJ1-1|few|-
ASSQDIRLEAF
>TRBV12-3/TRBV12-4|TRBJ1-1|-|-
ASSAQHAEAF
>TRBV29-1|TRBJ2-1|-|TRBD1
SVEGFGDSSYNEQF
>TRBV29-1|TRBJ1-1|-|-
SVTGARGTEAF
>TRBV20-1|TRBJ2-7|-|TRBD1
SAGRQGMTYEQY
>TRBV7-7|TRBJ2-1|few|-
ASSRTEYSYNEQF
>TRBV5-1|TRBJ2-2|-|-
ASSLEGSDGELF
>TRBV20-1|TRBJ2-3|-|-
SARPRGYDTDTQY
>TRBV20-1|TRBJ2-3|-|-
SARGPFPWDTQY
>TRBV4-2|-|few|-
ASNQDWGGYEQY
>TRBV6-1|TRBJ1-1|few|-
ASNNIAGAEAF
>TRBV20-1|TRBJ2-5|many|TRBD2
SASRTSGERGETQY
>TRBV11-2|TRBJ2-1|-|TRBD2
ASSSPGLAGGPNNNEQF
>TRBV6-6|TRBJ2-1|-|-
ATTGSIYNEQF
>TRBV5-1|TRBJ1-5|many|-
ASSLGHSNQPQH